The rows below give T cell receptor beta chains drawn from one sample of a study of blood T cell repertoires in COVID-19. Produced via immunoSEQ multiplex PCR; TCRdb's table is partial and in-frame only. The table shows about 74,000 clones, with nearly 90% occurring only once. Sequencing used peripheral blood. These receptor sequences come from an older man with active or convalescent COVID-19. The conserved cysteine and the conserved F or W are not part of the CDR3 here.

v_gene: TRBV4-1; j_gene: TRBJ2-5; CDR3aa: ASSHPDRVGTQY
v_gene: TRBV18; j_gene: TRBJ1-1; CDR3aa: ASSPAGADTEAF
v_gene: TRBV10-2; j_gene: TRBJ2-7; CDR3aa: ASSGEGSEQY
v_gene: TRBV10-3; j_gene: TRBJ2-1; CDR3aa: ATSPLADEQF
v_gene: TRBV19; j_gene: TRBJ2-3; CDR3aa: ASSISGGATDTQY
v_gene: TRBV3-1/TRBV3-2; j_gene: TRBJ2-3; CDR3aa: ASSHRTPSDTQY
v_gene: TRBV7-9; j_gene: TRBJ2-3; CDR3aa: ASSSRSGTDTQY
v_gene: TRBV5-1; j_gene: TRBJ1-5; CDR3aa: ASSFVNQPQH
v_gene: TRBV2; j_gene: TRBJ2-7; CDR3aa: ASSEHPARDVYEQY
v_gene: TRBV27; j_gene: TRBJ2-2; CDR3aa: ASSLSPGTNTGELF
v_gene: TRBV12-3/TRBV12-4; j_gene: TRBJ1-5; CDR3aa: ASTQQNNQPQH
v_gene: TRBV6-5; j_gene: TRBJ2-4; CDR3aa: ASSDMLIQY
v_gene: TRBV29-1; j_gene: TRBJ2-7; CDR3aa: SVADSYEQY
v_gene: TRBV10-1; j_gene: TRBJ1-1; CDR3aa: ASSRDMNTEAF
v_gene: TRBV3-1/TRBV3-2; j_gene: TRBJ2-2; CDR3aa: ASSPPSYTGELF
v_gene: TRBV6-5; j_gene: TRBJ1-1; CDR3aa: ASRVGLVRTEAF
v_gene: TRBV11-2; j_gene: TRBJ2-7; CDR3aa: ASSPLQGGYEQY
v_gene: TRBV18; j_gene: TRBJ2-5; CDR3aa: ASSPTQVGETQY
v_gene: TRBV5-1; j_gene: TRBJ1-6; CDR3aa: ASSLGQQNSPLH
v_gene: TRBV7-8; j_gene: TRBJ1-4; CDR3aa: ASSREPGNEKLF
v_gene: TRBV2; j_gene: TRBJ1-3; CDR3aa: ASNSPDRVGNTIY
v_gene: TRBV7-9; j_gene: TRBJ2-4; CDR3aa: ASSLLRTGKNIQY